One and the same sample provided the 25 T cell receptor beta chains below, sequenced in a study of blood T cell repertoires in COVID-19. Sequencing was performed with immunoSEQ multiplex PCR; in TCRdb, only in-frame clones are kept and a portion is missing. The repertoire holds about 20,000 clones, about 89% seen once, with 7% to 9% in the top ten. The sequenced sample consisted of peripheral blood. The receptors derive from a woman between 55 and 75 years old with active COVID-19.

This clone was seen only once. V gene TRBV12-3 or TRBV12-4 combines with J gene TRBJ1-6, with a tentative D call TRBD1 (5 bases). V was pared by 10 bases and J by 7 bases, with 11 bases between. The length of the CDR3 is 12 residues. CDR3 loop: CAIQGYNSPLHF. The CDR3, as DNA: TGTGCCATCCAGGGCTACAATTCACCCCTCCACTTT.

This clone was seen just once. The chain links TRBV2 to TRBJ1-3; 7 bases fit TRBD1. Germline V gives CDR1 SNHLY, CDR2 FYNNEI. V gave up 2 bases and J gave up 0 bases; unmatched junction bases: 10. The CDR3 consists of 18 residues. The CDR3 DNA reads TGTGCCAGCAGTGAATCCGGGTGGACAGGACTCTCTGGAAACACCATATATTTT. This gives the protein CASSESGWTGLSGNTIYF.

The CDR3 DNA reads as TGTGCCAGCAGCCAAGGTAGCGGGGGGGTGGATGAGCAGTTCTTC. Protein: CASSQGSGGVDEQFF. The rearrangement uses TRBV4-2 and TRBJ2-1; TRBD2 aligns across 11 bases. Trimming removed 1 base from V and 8 bases from J; junction bases left unmatched: 4. Germline loops: CDR1 LGHNA, CDR2 YNFKEQ. The CDR3 contains 15 residues.

This CDR3 reads CASSPGFGQGLAKNIQYF. In nucleotides, the CDR3 is TGCGCCAGCAGCCCGGGTTTTGGACAGGGTCTAGCCAAAAACATTCAGTACTTC. The gene calls are TRBV5-1 and TRBJ2-4, with 8 bases that match TRBD1. CDR1 and CDR2 (germline): SGHRS, YFSETQ. The CDR3 has 18 amino acids. Losses at the gene ends were 4 bases for V and 0 bases for J; bases not matched to a gene: 12. The full variable domain, with the rest looked up from reference TRBV5-1 and TRBJ2-4, is KAGVTQTPRYLIKTRGQQVTLSCSPISGHRSVSWYQQTPGQGLQFLFEYFSETQRNKGNFPGRFSGRQFSNSRSEMNVSTLELGDSALYLCASSPGFGQGLAKNIQYFGAGTRLSVL.

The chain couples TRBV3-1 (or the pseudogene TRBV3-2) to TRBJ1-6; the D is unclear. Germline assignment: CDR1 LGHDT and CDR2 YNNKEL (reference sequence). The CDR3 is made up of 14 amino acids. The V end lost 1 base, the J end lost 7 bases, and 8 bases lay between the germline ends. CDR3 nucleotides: TGTGCCAGCAGCCAAGCTCGCGGCAATTCACCCCTCCACTTT. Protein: CASSQARGNSPLHF.

The chain's CDR3 is CASSQEPVSGTYNEQFF. In DNA form, the CDR3 reads TGTGCCAGCAGCCAAGAACCGGTTAGCGGGACCTACAATGAGCAGTTCTTC. This chain uses TRBV3-1 (or the pseudogene TRBV3-2) with TRBJ2-1, with 8 bases identical to TRBD2. This CDR3 is built from 17 residues. J was trimmed by 2 bases and V by 0 bases; bases with no gene match: 6. CDR1 LGHDT and CDR2 YNNKEL come from the germline V gene (reference sequence).

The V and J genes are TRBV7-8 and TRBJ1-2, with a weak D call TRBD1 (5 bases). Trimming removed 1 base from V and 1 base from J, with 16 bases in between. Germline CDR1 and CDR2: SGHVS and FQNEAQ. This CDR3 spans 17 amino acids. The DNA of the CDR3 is TGTGCCAGCAGCTTAGGGGTAGGGGCCGGAGTTAACTATGGCTACACCTTC. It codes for CASSLGVGAGVNYGYTF.

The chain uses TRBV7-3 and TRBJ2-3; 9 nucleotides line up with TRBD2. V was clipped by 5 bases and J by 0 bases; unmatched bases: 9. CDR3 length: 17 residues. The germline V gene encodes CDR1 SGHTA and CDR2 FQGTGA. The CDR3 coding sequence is TGTGCCAGCAGCCCCAAACGCCTAGCGGGGAGCACAGATACGCAGTATTTT. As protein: CASSPKRLAGSTDTQYF.

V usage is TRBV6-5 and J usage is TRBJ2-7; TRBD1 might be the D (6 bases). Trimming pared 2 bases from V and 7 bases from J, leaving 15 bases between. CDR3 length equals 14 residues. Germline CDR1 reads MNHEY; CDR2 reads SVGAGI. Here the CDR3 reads CASSYLAGTLEQYF. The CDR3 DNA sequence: TGTGCCAGCAGTTACCTGGCAGGGACATTAGAGCAGTACTTC.

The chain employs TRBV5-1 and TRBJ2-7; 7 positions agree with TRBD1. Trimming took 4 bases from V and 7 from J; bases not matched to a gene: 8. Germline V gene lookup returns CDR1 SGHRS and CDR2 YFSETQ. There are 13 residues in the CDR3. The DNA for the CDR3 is TGCGCCAGCAGCCAAGACAGGGTCCGGGAGCAGTACTTC. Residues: CASSQDRVREQYF.

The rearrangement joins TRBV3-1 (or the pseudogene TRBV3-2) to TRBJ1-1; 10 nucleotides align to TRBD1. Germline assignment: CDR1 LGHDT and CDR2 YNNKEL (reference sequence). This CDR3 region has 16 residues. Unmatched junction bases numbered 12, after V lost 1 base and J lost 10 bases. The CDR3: CASSQAPGQGRFGAFF. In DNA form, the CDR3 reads TGTGCCAGCAGCCAAGCCCCGGGACAGGGGCGGTTTGGAGCTTTCTTT.

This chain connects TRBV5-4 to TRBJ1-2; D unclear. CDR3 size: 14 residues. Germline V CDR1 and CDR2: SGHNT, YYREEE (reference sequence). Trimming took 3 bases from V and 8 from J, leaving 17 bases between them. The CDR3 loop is CASSSDSFVSGYTF. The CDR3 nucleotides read TGTGCCAGCAGCTCGGATTCCTTTGTTAGCGGCTACACCTTC.

The CDR3 reads CASSPLDRINTEAFF. CDR3 in DNA: TGTGCCAGCAGCCCCCTGGACAGGATAAACACTGAAGCTTTCTTT. The V call is TRBV25-1, the J call TRBJ1-1; 7 positions agree with TRBD1. The V and J ends lost 6 bases and 2 bases, in that order; junction bases with no gene match: 9. CDR1 and CDR2 (germline): MGHDK, SYGVNS. The CDR3 loop spans 15 amino acids.

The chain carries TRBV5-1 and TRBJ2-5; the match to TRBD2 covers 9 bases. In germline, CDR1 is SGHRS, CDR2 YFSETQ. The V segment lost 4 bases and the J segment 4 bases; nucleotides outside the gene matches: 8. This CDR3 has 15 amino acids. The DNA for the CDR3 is TGCGCCAGCAGCGGGAGCGGGGGGCATGGAGAGACCCAGTACTTC. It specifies CASSGSGGHGETQYF.

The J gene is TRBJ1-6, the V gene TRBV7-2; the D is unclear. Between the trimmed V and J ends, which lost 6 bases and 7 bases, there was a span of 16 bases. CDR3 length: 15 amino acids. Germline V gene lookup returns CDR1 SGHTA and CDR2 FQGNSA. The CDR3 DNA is TGTGCCAGCAGGCGAGACCTGGCGGGGAATTCACCCCTCCACTTT. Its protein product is CASRRDLAGNSPLHF.

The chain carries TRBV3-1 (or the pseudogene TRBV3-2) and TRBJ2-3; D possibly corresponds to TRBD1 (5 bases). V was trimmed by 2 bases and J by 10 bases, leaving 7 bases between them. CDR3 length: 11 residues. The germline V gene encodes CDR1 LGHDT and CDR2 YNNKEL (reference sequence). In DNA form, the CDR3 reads TGTGCCAGCAGCCAATTAGGGGCGCAGTATTTT. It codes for CASSQLGAQYF.

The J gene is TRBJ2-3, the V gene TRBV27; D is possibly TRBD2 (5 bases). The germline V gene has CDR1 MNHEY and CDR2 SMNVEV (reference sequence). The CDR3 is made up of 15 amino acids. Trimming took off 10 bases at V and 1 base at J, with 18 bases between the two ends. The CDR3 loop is CAKAGVGVGTDTQYF. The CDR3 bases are TGTGCCAAAGCCGGGGTGGGCGTCGGCACAGATACGCAGTATTTT.

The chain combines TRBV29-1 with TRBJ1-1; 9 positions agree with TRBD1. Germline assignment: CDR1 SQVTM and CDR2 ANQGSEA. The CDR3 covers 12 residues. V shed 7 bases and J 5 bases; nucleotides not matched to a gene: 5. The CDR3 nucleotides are TGCAGCGCGACAGGGGGGCGTACTGAAGCTTTCTTT. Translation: CSATGGRTEAFF. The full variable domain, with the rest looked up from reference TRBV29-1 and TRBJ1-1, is SAVISQKPSRDICQRGTSLTIQCQVDSQVTMMFWYRQQPGQSLTLIATANQGSEATYESGFVIDKFPISRPNLTFSTLTVSNMSPEDSSIYLCSATGGRTEAFFGQGTRLTVV.

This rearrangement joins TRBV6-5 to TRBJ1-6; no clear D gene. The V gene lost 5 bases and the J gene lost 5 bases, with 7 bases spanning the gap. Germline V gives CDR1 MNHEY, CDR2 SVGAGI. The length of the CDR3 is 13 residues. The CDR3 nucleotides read TGTGCCAGCAGTCTCAGTGATAATTCACCCCTCCACTTT. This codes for CASSLSDNSPLHF.

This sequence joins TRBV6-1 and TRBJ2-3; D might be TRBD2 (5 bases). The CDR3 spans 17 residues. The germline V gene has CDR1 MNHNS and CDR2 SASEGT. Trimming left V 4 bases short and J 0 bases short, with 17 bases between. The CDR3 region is CASSVVTGITSTDTQYF. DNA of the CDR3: TGTGCCAGCAGTGTAGTGACGGGAATAACTAGCACAGATACGCAGTATTTT.

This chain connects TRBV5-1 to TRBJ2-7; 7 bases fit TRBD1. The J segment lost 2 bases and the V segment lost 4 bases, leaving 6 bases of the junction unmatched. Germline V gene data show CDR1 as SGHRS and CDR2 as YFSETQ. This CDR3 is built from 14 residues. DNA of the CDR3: TGCGCCAGCAGCATGGGGACAGTAACCTACGAGCAGTACTTC. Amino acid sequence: CASSMGTVTYEQYF. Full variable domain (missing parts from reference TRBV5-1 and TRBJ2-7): KAGVTQTPRYLIKTRGQQVTLSCSPISGHRSVSWYQQTPGQGLQFLFEYFSETQRNKGNFPGRFSGRQFSNSRSEMNVSTLELGDSALYLCASSMGTVTYEQYFGPGTRLTVT.

The CDR3 DNA reads as TGTGCCAGCAGCCAGACCTCGGGGGATGAAAAACTGTTTTTT. As protein: CASSQTSGDEKLFF. The chain recombines TRBV28 with TRBJ1-4; weak D call: TRBD1 (5 bases). CDR3 length: 14 residues. Germline loops: CDR1 MDHEN, CDR2 SYDVKM. Trimming cost V 6 bases and J 6 bases, with 14 bases left between them.

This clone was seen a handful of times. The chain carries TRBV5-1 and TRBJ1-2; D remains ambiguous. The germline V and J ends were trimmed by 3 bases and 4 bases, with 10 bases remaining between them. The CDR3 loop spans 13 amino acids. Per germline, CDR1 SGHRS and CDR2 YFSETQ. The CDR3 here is CASSSRLAYGYTF. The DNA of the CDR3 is TGCGCCAGCAGCTCCCGGTTAGCCTATGGCTACACCTTC.

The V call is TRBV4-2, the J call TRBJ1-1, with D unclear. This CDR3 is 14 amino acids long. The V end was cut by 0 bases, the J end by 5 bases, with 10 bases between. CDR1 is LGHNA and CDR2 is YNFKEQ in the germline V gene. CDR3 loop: CASSQERLDTEAFF. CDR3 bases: TGTGCCAGCAGCCAAGAACGACTTGATACTGAAGCTTTCTTT.

The CDR3 protein is CASSLGSGTTNEKLFF. The CDR3 coding sequence is TGCGCCAGCAGCTTGGGCTCCGGGACAACTAATGAAAAACTGTTTTTT. The chain has TRBV5-1 and TRBJ1-4; D is unclear. The V gene's germline CDR1 is SGHRS and CDR2 YFSETQ. The CDR3 runs to 16 residues. Trimming shortened V by 0 bases and J by 0 bases, and 9 bases separated the two germline ends.